This T cell receptor (beta chain) comes out of a study of T-cell reconstitution after alpha-beta-depleted transplantation in children. Unique molecular identifiers featured in how the TCRbeta library was prepared. TCRdb redid the calling of the PCR reads with MiXCR, one entry per CDR3 protein. The table has 81,000 or so distinct CDR3 sequences, around 15% seen once. Note on this clonotype: The antigen is undetermined.

The V gene end was trimmed by 6 bases and the J gene end by 10 bases; junction bases not matched to a gene: 9. Germline assignment: CDR1 LGHNA and CDR2 YNFKEQ. This CDR3 contains 14 residues. Study observations and caveats: TCRbeta diversity was high at day 60 in some patients (a result of surviving recipient T cells and thymic progenitors). At around two months after transplant, the alpha-beta T cells were reportedly derived from several hundred expanded clones that came from non-depleted graft cells. One year post-transplant, T-cell counts and diversity were largely derived from T cells produced anew.

This sequence was found in a male patient aged 2-9 years who had a stem cell transplant for acute lymphoblastic leukemia, so the T cells may come from the graft donor. The chain recombines TRBV4-2 with TRBJ1-6; TRBD1 agrees at 7 bases. The sample in question was PBMCs, mostly from graft donor cells, obtained 180 days after TCRalphabeta/CD19-depleted stem cell transplant. For the CDR3, the DNA is TGTGCCAGCAGGGAACGGACAGGTCGGTCACCCCTCCACTTT. As protein: CASRERTGRSPLHF.